The 32 T cell receptor beta chains reported below all come from one sample, sequenced in a study of blood T cell repertoires in COVID-19. Profiled with immunoSEQ multiplex PCR; TCRdb holds only in-frame clones, not every one. Among roughly 290,000 clones, around 89% were seen once, and the ten largest hold approximately 0.84%. The sequenced material came from peripheral blood. The receptor source for this set is a man aged 30-40 years with acute or convalescent COVID-19.

This chain joins TRBV15 and TRBJ1-3; maybe TRBD1 (6 bases). The CDR3 runs 17 residues. Germline V gives CDR1 LNHNV, CDR2 YYDKDF (reference sequence). Trimming removed 3 bases at V and 0 bases at J, with 15 bases between. The CDR3 coding sequence is TGTGCCACCAGCAGTCCGGAGGGGGGGAGCTCTGGAAACACCATATATTTT. Amino acids: CATSSPEGGSSGNTIYF.

This rearrangement joins TRBV30 to TRBJ2-7; possible D gene TRBD2, 6 bases. V shed 3 bases and J shed 6 bases, with 12 bases lying between them. Germline V lookup: CDR1 GTSNPN, CDR2 SVGIG (reference sequence). This CDR3 region has 12 residues. The CDR3 loop is CAWRPQGGEQYF. The DNA of the CDR3 is TGTGCCTGGAGGCCGCAGGGAGGCGAGCAGTACTTC.

This chain connects TRBV6-4 to TRBJ2-1, with TRBD2 matching over 10 bases. This CDR3 comprises 18 residues. The V and J ends lost 1 base and 0 bases, in that order; junction bases with no gene match: 6. Germline V lookup: CDR1 MRHNA, CDR2 SNTAGT. The CDR3 is CASSDLTSGASSYNEQFF. The CDR3 bases are TGTGCCAGCAGTGACTTAACTAGCGGGGCCAGCTCCTACAATGAGCAGTTCTTC.

This clone was detected only once. As DNA, the CDR3 is TGTGCCAGCAGCGGATCGAACCCGGGCGGGCACACTGAAGCTTTCTTT. The encoded protein is CASSGSNPGGHTEAFF. V gene TRBV7-2 combines with J gene TRBJ1-1; D is unclear. The CDR3 extends over 16 amino acids. Deletions cut 5 bases from V and 3 bases from J, with 19 bases between. From germline, CDR1 is SGHTA and CDR2 FQGNSA.

V gene TRBV28 combines with J gene TRBJ1-5, with D unresolved. Looked up from germline, CDR1 is MDHEN and CDR2 is SYDVKM. V lost 9 bases to trimming and J lost 6 bases, with 15 bases between them. CDR3 size: 13 residues. Here the CDR3 DNA reads TGTGCCAGTACCGGAGTAGAGAGTCAGCCCCAGCATTTT. Protein product: CASTGVESQPQHF.

This chain joins TRBV7-2 and TRBJ2-3; tentative D call: TRBD1 (5 bases). Germline V gene sequence: CDR1 SGHTA, CDR2 FQGNSA. The CDR3 sequence is 14 residues long. Trimming removed 3 bases at V and 0 bases at J, with 7 bases between. The CDR3 here is CASSLRQSTDTQYF. The CDR3 nucleotides are TGTGCCAGCAGCTTGCGACAGAGCACAGATACGCAGTATTTT.

The chain recombines TRBV27 with TRBJ1-1, with D perhaps matching TRBD1 (5 bases). The CDR3 covers 15 residues. Trimming removed 0 bases at V and 6 bases at J, with 14 bases between. Germline V gene lookup returns CDR1 MNHEY and CDR2 SMNVEV (reference sequence). Written as DNA, the CDR3 is TGTGCCAGCAGTTTATCATACGGCGGGGGACCTGAAGCTTTCTTT. Amino acids: CASSLSYGGGPEAFF.

The gene calls are TRBV5-3 and TRBJ2-7; TRBD2 aligns across 7 bases. TRBV5-3 qualifies as an ORF whose function is uncertain. This CDR3 has 14 residues. The junction had 7 bases not matched to a gene; V was cut back by 2 bases and J by 5 bases. CDR3 coding DNA: TGTGCCAGAAGCTTAGGACTAGTCCTCCACGAGCAGTACTTC. Translation: CARSLGLVLHEQYF.

V usage is TRBV7-2 and J usage is TRBJ1-2; D is ambiguous. The CDR3 is 13 amino acids. V lost 5 bases and J 4 bases, leaving 11 bases between the germline ends. Germline values: CDR1 SGHTA, CDR2 FQGNSA. The DNA for the CDR3 is TGTGCCAGCAGCGTTTCCGGGTCCTATGGCTACACCTTC. It yields the protein CASSVSGSYGYTF.

This clone was picked up a small number of times. This chain uses TRBV3-1 (or the pseudogene TRBV3-2) with TRBJ2-1; D not certain. The germline CDR1 and CDR2 sequences are LGHDT and YNNKEL (reference sequence). Between the trimmed V and J ends, which lost 4 bases and 4 bases, there was a span of 20 bases. The CDR3 spans 17 residues. This CDR3 is CASSPTAPDLRYNEQFF. The CDR3 nucleotides are TGTGCCAGCAGCCCTACAGCCCCCGATTTGCGATACAATGAGCAGTTCTTC.

The CDR3, as DNA: TGTGCCAGCAGTTTCGGAGCAACTAATGAAAAACTGTTTTTT. Protein sequence: CASSFGATNEKLFF. The J gene is TRBJ1-4, the V gene TRBV7-9; D is ambiguous. Germline lookup yields CDR1 SEHNR and CDR2 FQNEAQ (reference sequence). The CDR3 is 14 amino acids. V lost 6 bases and J lost 0, with 8 bases in between.

The chain uses TRBV6-5 and TRBJ2-7, with 7 bases identical to TRBD2. V lost 8 bases, J lost 3 bases, and 4 bases stayed unmatched. Germline CDR1 is MNHEY and CDR2 is SVGAGI. This CDR3 region has 12 residues. The CDR3 DNA follows: TGTGCCAGCCGGGACTATGTCTACGAGCAGTACTTC. It encodes CASRDYVYEQYF.

The chain has TRBV2 and TRBJ1-1, with 7 bases lining up with TRBD1. This CDR3 is 13 amino acids long. Germline V gene lookup returns CDR1 SNHLY and CDR2 FYNNEI. The V segment lost 7 bases and the J segment 8 bases; nucleotides outside the gene matches: 10. CDR3 residues: CASTDREFGEAFF. In DNA, the CDR3 is TGTGCCAGCACCGACAGGGAATTTGGGGAAGCTTTCTTT.

The chain employs TRBV29-1 and TRBJ2-2; D is uncertain. The length of the CDR3 is 11 residues. Germline-derived CDR1 and CDR2 are SQVTM and ANQGSEA. Trimming took 6 bases from V and 4 from J, leaving 6 bases between them. The DNA of the CDR3 is TGCAGCGTGTCGTCCACCGGGGAGCTGTTTTTT. Residues: CSVSSTGELFF.

V gene TRBV6-5 combines with J gene TRBJ1-6; D is ambiguous. This CDR3 contains 15 residues. The V gene lost 7 bases and the J gene lost 0 bases, with 10 bases spanning the gap. Looked up from germline, CDR1 is MNHEY and CDR2 is SVGAGI. DNA of the CDR3: TGTGCCAGCAATCAGGTTCTCTCCTATAATTCACCCCTCCACTTT. Its protein product is CASNQVLSYNSPLHF.

V is TRBV2 and J is TRBJ1-3; D possibly corresponds to TRBD1 (5 bases). V gave up 5 bases and J gave up 4 bases, with 15 bases separating them. Germline V gene sequence: CDR1 SNHLY, CDR2 FYNNEI. The CDR3 sequence is 15 residues long. DNA for the CDR3: TGTGCCAGCAGTTTATCTCCAGGGCGGGGAAACACCATATATTTT. Amino acid sequence: CASSLSPGRGNTIYF.

Concerning this clone itself: At the DNA level, this CDR3 is encoded by other sequences in the same sample as well. The DNA for the CDR3 is TGTGCCAGCTCACCCGGACAGTACCAAGAGACCCAGTACTTC. Translating gives CASSPGQYQETQYF. The chain couples TRBV18 to TRBJ2-5, with D possibly TRBD1 on 6 matching bases. This CDR3 is built from 14 residues. CDR1 is KGHSH and CDR2 is LQKENI in the germline V gene. V lost 3 bases and J 0 bases, leaving 8 bases between the germline ends.

The chain has TRBV3-1 (or the pseudogene TRBV3-2) and TRBJ1-1; D uncertain. The CDR3 runs 13 residues. The ends were cut back, 4 bases at V and 7 bases at J, with 13 bases in the middle. CDR1 LGHDT and CDR2 YNNKEL come from the germline V gene (reference sequence). The CDR3 sequence: CASSRGRAGEAFF. CDR3 DNA sequence: TGTGCCAGCAGCCGCGGGAGGGCGGGTGAAGCTTTCTTT.

The CDR3 DNA sequence: TGCGCCAGCAGCTTGGATCAGGCCTCGATGTTCTTC. Encoded protein: CASSLDQASMFF. The rearrangement joins TRBV5-1 to TRBJ2-1, with no clear D. The CDR3 loop spans 12 amino acids. V was clipped by 0 bases and J by 15 bases, with 13 bases between them. The germline gives CDR1 SGHRS, CDR2 YFSETQ.

The chain links TRBV2 to TRBJ1-5, with a tentative D call TRBD1 (6 bases). Trimming left V 6 bases short and J 0 bases short, with 15 bases between. The germline gives CDR1 SNHLY, CDR2 FYNNEI. This CDR3 spans 16 amino acids. CDR3 in DNA: TGTGCCAGCAGCTCTCGTCTGGACAGTAGCAATCAGCCCCAGCATTTT. It translates to CASSSRLDSSNQPQHF.

The rearrangement joins TRBV28 to TRBJ1-2, with TRBD1 matching 10 bases. The CDR3 extends over 15 amino acids. The ends lost 7 bases at V and 7 bases at J; junction bases unmatched: 12. Per the germline V gene, CDR1 is MDHEN and CDR2 is SYDVKM. The CDR3, as DNA: TGTGCCAGCACCGAAACCGGGACAGGGGTTCCTGGCTACACCTTC. It specifies CASTETGTGVPGYTF.

J is TRBJ1-4 and V is TRBV11-2; 7 bases fit TRBD1. This CDR3 has 17 amino acids. Trimming cost V 3 bases and J 5 bases; bases outside gene matches: 12. The germline V gene has CDR1 SGHAT and CDR2 FQNNGV. The CDR3 nucleotides read TGTGCCAGCAGCTTTGACCGGGAGACAGGGCCGAATGAAAAACTGTTTTTT. Its protein is CASSFDRETGPNEKLFF.

V gene TRBV5-4 combines with J gene TRBJ2-7, with 9 positions matching TRBD2. The CDR3 sequence is 15 residues long. CDR1 is SGHNT, CDR2 YYREEE, per germline (reference sequence). Losses at the gene ends were 4 bases for V and 2 bases for J; bases not matched to a gene: 7. The CDR3 spells CASSGGLAPTYEQYF. CDR3 bases: TGTGCCAGCAGCGGGGGACTAGCTCCAACCTACGAGCAGTACTTC.

The chain combines TRBV9 with TRBJ1-5; D might be TRBD1 (5 bases). V shed 0 bases and J shed 5 bases, with 15 bases lying between them. The CDR3 runs 16 residues. Germline CDR1 reads SGDLS; CDR2 reads YYNGEE. The CDR3: CASSVGWGSGDQPQHF. The CDR3 nucleotides are TGTGCCAGCAGCGTAGGGTGGGGGTCGGGAGATCAGCCCCAGCATTTT.

V gene TRBV25-1 combines with J gene TRBJ1-2, with D possibly matching TRBD1 (5 bases). V was trimmed by 3 bases and J by 5 bases, leaving 16 bases between them. The CDR3 runs 15 residues. Germline CDR1 and CDR2: MGHDK and SYGVNS. CDR3 region: CASSDPAGTLYGYTF. The CDR3 DNA follows: TGTGCCAGCAGTGATCCCGCCGGGACTCTGTATGGCTACACCTTC.

A few counts support this clone. The rearrangement joins TRBV23-1 to TRBJ1-4, with 9 bases lining up with TRBD1. TRBV23-1 is an open reading frame whose function is uncertain. V was clipped by 6 bases and J by 7 bases; unmatched bases: 15. The CDR3 totals 17 residues. CDR3 protein: CASRVRDREVLGEKLFF. The CDR3 DNA is TGCGCCAGCAGAGTCAGGGACAGGGAGGTTTTGGGTGAAAAACTGTTTTTT.

In this sample, this clone turned up once. This chain connects TRBV27 to TRBJ1-3, with no clear D. Germline-derived CDR1 and CDR2 are MNHEY and SMNVEV (reference sequence). Trimming left V 6 bases short and J 0 bases short, with 9 bases between. The CDR3 has 14 residues. The CDR3, as DNA: TGTGCCAGCAGCCCGACTGGCTCTGGAAACACCATATATTTT. It specifies CASSPTGSGNTIYF.

The genes are TRBV6-5 and TRBJ2-6, with unresolved D. This CDR3 spans 13 amino acids. Trimming took off 7 bases at V and 2 bases at J, with 6 bases between the two ends. CDR1 MNHEY and CDR2 SVGAGI come from the germline V gene. CDR3 residues: CASISAGANVLTF. The CDR3 nucleotides are TGTGCCAGCATTTCAGCTGGGGCCAACGTCCTGACTTTC.

The chain has TRBV7-9 and TRBJ2-3; 8 nucleotides agree with TRBD1. With V trimmed by 6 bases and J by 1 base, 9 bases remained unmatched. There are 16 residues in the CDR3. Per germline, CDR1 SEHNR and CDR2 FQNEAQ (reference sequence). CDR3 sequence reads: CASRGRPGQGTDTQYF. CDR3 sequence (DNA): TGTGCCAGCAGGGGACGACCGGGACAGGGCACAGATACGCAGTATTTT.

This clone turned up a few times. The chain employs TRBV7-2 and TRBJ2-7, with a tentative D call TRBD1 (6 bases). CDR1 is SGHTA, CDR2 FQGNSA, per germline. The CDR3 is 14 residues long. Trimming cost V 4 bases and J 0 bases, with 10 bases left between them. The CDR3 spells CASSSNRASYEQYF. CDR3 nucleotides: TGTGCCAGCAGCTCGAACAGGGCCTCCTACGAGCAGTACTTC.

The chain links TRBV2 to TRBJ2-3; 8 nucleotides match TRBD1. From germline, CDR1 is SNHLY and CDR2 FYNNEI. The CDR3 contains 16 residues. Unmatched junction bases numbered 8, after V lost 1 base and J lost 5 bases. The CDR3 spells CASSEVTGGFGDTQYF. DNA of the CDR3: TGTGCCAGCAGTGAAGTCACAGGGGGGTTTGGAGATACGCAGTATTTT.

J is TRBJ2-1 and V is TRBV24-1; 9 bases agree with TRBD2. This CDR3 contains 14 residues. With V trimmed by 2 bases and J by 10 bases, 5 bases remained unmatched. CDR1 and CDR2 (germline): KGHDR, SFDVKD. The CDR3 here is CATSDSRLAGEQFF. The DNA for the CDR3 is TGTGCCACCAGTGATTCAAGGCTAGCGGGGGAGCAGTTCTTC.